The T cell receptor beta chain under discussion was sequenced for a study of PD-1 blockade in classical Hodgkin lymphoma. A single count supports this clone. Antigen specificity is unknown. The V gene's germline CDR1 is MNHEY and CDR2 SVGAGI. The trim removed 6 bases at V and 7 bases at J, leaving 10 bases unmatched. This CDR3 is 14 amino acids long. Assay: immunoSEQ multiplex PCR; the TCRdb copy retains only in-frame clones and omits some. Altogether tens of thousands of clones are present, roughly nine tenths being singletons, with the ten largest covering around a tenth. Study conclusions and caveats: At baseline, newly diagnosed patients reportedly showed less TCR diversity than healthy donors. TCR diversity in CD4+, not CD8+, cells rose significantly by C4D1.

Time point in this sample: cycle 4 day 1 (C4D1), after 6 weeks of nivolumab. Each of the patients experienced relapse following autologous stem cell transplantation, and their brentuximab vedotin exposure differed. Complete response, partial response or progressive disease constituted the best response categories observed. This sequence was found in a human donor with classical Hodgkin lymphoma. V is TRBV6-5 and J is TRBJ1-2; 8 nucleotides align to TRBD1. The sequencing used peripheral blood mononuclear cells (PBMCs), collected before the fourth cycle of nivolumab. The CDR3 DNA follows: TGTGCCAGCAGAGGACAGGGAGGCGTCGGTGGCTACACCTTC. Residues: CASRGQGGVGGYTF.